These T cell receptor beta chains were read from a single sample in a study of T cell responses to AZD1222 COVID-19 vaccine. Profiled with immunoSEQ multiplex PCR; TCRdb holds only in-frame clones, not every one. Altogether 140,000 to 150,000 clones are present, approximately 91% being singletons, with the ten largest covering less than 2%. The sequencing here drew on peripheral blood, taken 28 days after the second AZD1222 dose. The receptors were gathered from an adult who received the AZD1222 COVID-19 vaccine. Both conserved end residues are part of each CDR3. The D gene is left open where the match is weak. Some rows mark clone size as missing; the rest say once, few, many or name a class of expanded clone.

16	TRBV11-1	TRBJ1-2	TRBD1	.	TGTGCCAGCAGCCCGACCGGGACAGGGTTCTGGTATGGCTACACCTTC	CASSPTGTGFWYGYTF
14	TRBV6-5	TRBJ2-7	.	.	TGTGCCAGCAGTCCCGACAGGCGTTCCTACGAGCAGTACTTC	CASSPDRRSYEQYF
15	TRBV5-6	TRBJ1-2	TRBD1	.	TGTGCCAGCAGAAATAGAGGGACAGGGTATGATGGCTACACCTTC	CASRNRGTGYDGYTF
15	TRBV5-1	TRBJ1-1	.	.	TGCGCCAGCAGCTTGCAACTATCGGTGAACACTGAAGCTTTCTTT	CASSLQLSVNTEAFF
19	TRBV19	TRBJ1-1	.	.	TGTGCCAGTAGTCCCACGGGGGTGGTCACGGACAGATCGTACACTGAAGCTTTCTTT	CASSPTGVVTDRSYTEAFF
13	TRBV10-3	TRBJ2-2	.	.	TGTGCCATCAGCCCCTCAGCCGTAGGGGAGCTGTTTTTT	CAISPSAVGELFF
14	TRBV21-1	TRBJ2-7	.	.	TGTGCCAGCAGCAAAGAGGGAGGGGCCTACGAGCAGTACTTC	CASSKEGGAYEQYF
14	TRBV10-3	TRBJ1-1	TRBD1	.	TGTGCCATCAGTGGGACAGGGATGGACACTGAAGCTTTCTTT	CAISGTGMDTEAFF
15	TRBV18	TRBJ1-1	.	.	TGTGCCAGCTCACCCCGGAGGGGCGATGGCACTGAAGCTTTCTTT	CASSPRRGDGTEAFF
12	TRBV19	TRBJ1-1	.	.	TGTGCCAGTAGCCCGCGGGGGTCTGAAGCTTTCTTT	CASSPRGSEAFF
14	TRBV18	TRBJ2-7	.	.	TGTGCCAGCTCACCAGCGGTCTCCCCCTACGAGCAGTACTTC	CASSPAVSPYEQYF
14	TRBV6-5	TRBJ2-7	.	.	TGTGCCAGCTGGGTGGTCGGAACCTCCTACGAGCAGTACTTC	CASWVVGTSYEQYF
14	TRBV28	TRBJ2-7	TRBD2	.	TGTGCCAGCAGTGTGGGCGGGAGACCCTACGAGCAGTACTTC	CASSVGGRPYEQYF
13	TRBV12-3/TRBV12-4	TRBJ2-1	TRBD1	.	TGTGCCAGCAGCTCTTACAGGGGGAATGAGCAGTTCTTC	CASSSYRGNEQFF
15	TRBV19	TRBJ2-4	.	.	TGTGCCAGTAGTATGGTCCGGAAGCAAAAAAACATTCAGTACTTC	CASSMVRKQKNIQYF
15	TRBV2	TRBJ2-7	.	.	TGTGCCAGCAGTGTCGCGCGGGGAAGCTCCTACGAGCAGTACTTC	CASSVARGSSYEQYF
18	TRBV7-9	TRBJ2-1	TRBD2	.	TGTGCCAGCACCCTTACCCTCACTAGCGGGACTGAAGGGGATGAGCAGTTCTTC	CASTLTLTSGTEGDEQFF
12	TRBV28	TRBJ1-1	.	few	TGTGCCAGCACCCTGGGGCACACTGAAGCTTTCTTT	CASTLGHTEAFF
12	TRBV18	TRBJ1-1	.	.	TGTGCCAGCTCACAAGGACGTGTTGAAGCTTTCTTT	CASSQGRVEAFF
17	TRBV3-1/TRBV3-2	TRBJ2-3	TRBD2	.	TGTGCCAGCAGCCAAGTACCTAGCGGGAGCAGCACAGATACGCAGTATTTT	CASSQVPSGSSTDTQYF
16	TRBV3-1/TRBV3-2	TRBJ1-3	.	.	TGTGCCAGCAGCCAAGCTACGGTTGCTGGGGGAAACACCATATATTTT	CASSQATVAGGNTIYF
16	TRBV7-9	TRBJ2-5	.	.	TGTGCCAGCAGCTCCCCCCGGGGAGTACGGGAAGAGACCCAGTACTTC	CASSSPRGVREETQYF
15	TRBV7-6	TRBJ2-4	.	.	TGTGCCAGCAGCAAACGGACAGCCTATTCGGACATTCAGTACTTC	CASSKRTAYSDIQYF
19	TRBV7-9	TRBJ1-3	.	.	TGTGCCAGCAGCTTATGGGGGACGGAGAGACCGGGATCTGGAAACACCATATATTTT	CASSLWGTERPGSGNTIYF
16	TRBV6-2/TRBV6-3	TRBJ1-1	TRBD1	.	TGTGCCAGCAGCCCATTCCCCCAGGGGGCGGACACTGAAGCTTTCTTT	CASSPFPQGADTEAFF
14	TRBV10-2	TRBJ1-5	.	.	TGCGCCAGCAGTCCAAAACAGGGTTGGGAGCCCCAGCATTTT	CASSPKQGWEPQHF
16	TRBV4-2	TRBJ1-2	.	.	TGTGCCAGCAGCCAAGAGGGTGTGGGAGCCCCCACAGGACCAGACTTC	CASSQEGVGAPTGPDF
14	TRBV27	TRBJ2-7	TRBD1	.	TGTGCCAGCAGTCAAACCAACCCAGGGACAGTGCAGTACTTC	CASSQTNPGTVQYF
13	TRBV12-5	TRBJ1-1	.	few	TGTGCTAGTGGGGCGGTTCTAGGGATAGAAGCTTTCTTT	CASGAVLGIEAFF
15	TRBV3-1/TRBV3-2	TRBJ2-2	TRBD2	.	TGTGCCAGCAGCCGAGGGGAGGGCCGGACCGGGGAGCTGTTTTTT	CASSRGEGRTGELFF
14	TRBV6-5	TRBJ1-1	.	few	TGTGCCAGCAGCCAGCTCGGCAGCCAAGCTGAAGCTTTCTTT	CASSQLGSQAEAFF
15	TRBV27	TRBJ1-5	.	.	TGTGCCAGCAGTTTAGAGGGGATATACAATCAGCCCCAGCATTTT	CASSLEGIYNQPQHF